Listed here is a single TCR beta chain. Its antigen is unknown. The data were taken from a study of OX40 agonist ivuxolimab in advanced cancers. Whole-study context: The study gave patients intravenous ivuxolimab at 0.01 to 10 mg/kg every 2 weeks. Study-level points and caveats: CD4+ and CD8+ T cells in blood underwent clonal expansion by week 6 at 0.1 to 3.0 mg/kg.

The V gene lost 0 bases and the J gene lost 1 base, with 10 bases spanning the gap. Germline CDR1 is ENHRY and CDR2 is SYGVKD. This CDR3 comprises 16 residues. Data came from immunoSEQ multiplex PCR; TCRdb stores just in-frame clones and leaves some out. The profile shows about 60,000 clones, 86% of them singletons. The genes are TRBV10-3 and TRBJ1-5; maybe TRBD1 (5 bases). The sample was CD4+ or CD8+ T cells sorted from blood, taken in a trial of the OX40 agonist ivuxolimab. The TCR originated in an adult with an advanced solid tumor such as melanoma, head and neck, liver or kidney cancer. The CDR3 DNA reads as TGTGCCATCAGTGAGTCGATGACAGCCAGCAATCAGCCCCAGCATTTT. It codes for CAISESMTASNQPQHF.